This T cell receptor beta chain was captured by sequencing in a study of blood T cell repertoires in COVID-19. Turning to the study itself: T cells, B-cell-depleted T cells, or PBMCs supplied cDNA or gDNA.

As originally analysed: The assay estimated nucleated cells by amplifying reference gene primers. Generated by immunoSEQ multiplex PCR, the TCRdb table keeps only in-frame clones and is missing some. That table gives V, J and clone size, and the DNA gave D and trimming. The sample includes roughly 150,000 clones, over 75% of them seen just once. In its sample, this clone was seen a few times. CDR1 and CDR2 from the germline V gene are SEHNR and FQNEAQ (reference sequence). The length of the CDR3 is 14 residues. V lost 8 bases and J 2 bases, leaving 10 bases between the germline ends. The chain uses TRBV7-9 and TRBJ2-6, with D possibly matching TRBD2 (5 bases). This receptor was identified in a man aged 65 to 85 who had recovered from COVID-19. What was sequenced was peripheral blood. This chain's CDR3 is CASVRETGANVLTF. Here the CDR3 DNA reads TGTGCCAGCGTGAGGGAAACTGGGGCCAACGTCCTGACTTTC. Drawing the rest from reference TRBV7-9 and TRBJ2-6, the complete variable domain is DTGVSQNPRHKITKRGQNVTFRCDPISEHNRLYWYRQTLGQGPEFLTYFQNEAQLEKSRLLSDRFSAERPKGSFSTLEIQRTEQGDSAMYLCASVRETGANVLTFGAGSRLTVL.